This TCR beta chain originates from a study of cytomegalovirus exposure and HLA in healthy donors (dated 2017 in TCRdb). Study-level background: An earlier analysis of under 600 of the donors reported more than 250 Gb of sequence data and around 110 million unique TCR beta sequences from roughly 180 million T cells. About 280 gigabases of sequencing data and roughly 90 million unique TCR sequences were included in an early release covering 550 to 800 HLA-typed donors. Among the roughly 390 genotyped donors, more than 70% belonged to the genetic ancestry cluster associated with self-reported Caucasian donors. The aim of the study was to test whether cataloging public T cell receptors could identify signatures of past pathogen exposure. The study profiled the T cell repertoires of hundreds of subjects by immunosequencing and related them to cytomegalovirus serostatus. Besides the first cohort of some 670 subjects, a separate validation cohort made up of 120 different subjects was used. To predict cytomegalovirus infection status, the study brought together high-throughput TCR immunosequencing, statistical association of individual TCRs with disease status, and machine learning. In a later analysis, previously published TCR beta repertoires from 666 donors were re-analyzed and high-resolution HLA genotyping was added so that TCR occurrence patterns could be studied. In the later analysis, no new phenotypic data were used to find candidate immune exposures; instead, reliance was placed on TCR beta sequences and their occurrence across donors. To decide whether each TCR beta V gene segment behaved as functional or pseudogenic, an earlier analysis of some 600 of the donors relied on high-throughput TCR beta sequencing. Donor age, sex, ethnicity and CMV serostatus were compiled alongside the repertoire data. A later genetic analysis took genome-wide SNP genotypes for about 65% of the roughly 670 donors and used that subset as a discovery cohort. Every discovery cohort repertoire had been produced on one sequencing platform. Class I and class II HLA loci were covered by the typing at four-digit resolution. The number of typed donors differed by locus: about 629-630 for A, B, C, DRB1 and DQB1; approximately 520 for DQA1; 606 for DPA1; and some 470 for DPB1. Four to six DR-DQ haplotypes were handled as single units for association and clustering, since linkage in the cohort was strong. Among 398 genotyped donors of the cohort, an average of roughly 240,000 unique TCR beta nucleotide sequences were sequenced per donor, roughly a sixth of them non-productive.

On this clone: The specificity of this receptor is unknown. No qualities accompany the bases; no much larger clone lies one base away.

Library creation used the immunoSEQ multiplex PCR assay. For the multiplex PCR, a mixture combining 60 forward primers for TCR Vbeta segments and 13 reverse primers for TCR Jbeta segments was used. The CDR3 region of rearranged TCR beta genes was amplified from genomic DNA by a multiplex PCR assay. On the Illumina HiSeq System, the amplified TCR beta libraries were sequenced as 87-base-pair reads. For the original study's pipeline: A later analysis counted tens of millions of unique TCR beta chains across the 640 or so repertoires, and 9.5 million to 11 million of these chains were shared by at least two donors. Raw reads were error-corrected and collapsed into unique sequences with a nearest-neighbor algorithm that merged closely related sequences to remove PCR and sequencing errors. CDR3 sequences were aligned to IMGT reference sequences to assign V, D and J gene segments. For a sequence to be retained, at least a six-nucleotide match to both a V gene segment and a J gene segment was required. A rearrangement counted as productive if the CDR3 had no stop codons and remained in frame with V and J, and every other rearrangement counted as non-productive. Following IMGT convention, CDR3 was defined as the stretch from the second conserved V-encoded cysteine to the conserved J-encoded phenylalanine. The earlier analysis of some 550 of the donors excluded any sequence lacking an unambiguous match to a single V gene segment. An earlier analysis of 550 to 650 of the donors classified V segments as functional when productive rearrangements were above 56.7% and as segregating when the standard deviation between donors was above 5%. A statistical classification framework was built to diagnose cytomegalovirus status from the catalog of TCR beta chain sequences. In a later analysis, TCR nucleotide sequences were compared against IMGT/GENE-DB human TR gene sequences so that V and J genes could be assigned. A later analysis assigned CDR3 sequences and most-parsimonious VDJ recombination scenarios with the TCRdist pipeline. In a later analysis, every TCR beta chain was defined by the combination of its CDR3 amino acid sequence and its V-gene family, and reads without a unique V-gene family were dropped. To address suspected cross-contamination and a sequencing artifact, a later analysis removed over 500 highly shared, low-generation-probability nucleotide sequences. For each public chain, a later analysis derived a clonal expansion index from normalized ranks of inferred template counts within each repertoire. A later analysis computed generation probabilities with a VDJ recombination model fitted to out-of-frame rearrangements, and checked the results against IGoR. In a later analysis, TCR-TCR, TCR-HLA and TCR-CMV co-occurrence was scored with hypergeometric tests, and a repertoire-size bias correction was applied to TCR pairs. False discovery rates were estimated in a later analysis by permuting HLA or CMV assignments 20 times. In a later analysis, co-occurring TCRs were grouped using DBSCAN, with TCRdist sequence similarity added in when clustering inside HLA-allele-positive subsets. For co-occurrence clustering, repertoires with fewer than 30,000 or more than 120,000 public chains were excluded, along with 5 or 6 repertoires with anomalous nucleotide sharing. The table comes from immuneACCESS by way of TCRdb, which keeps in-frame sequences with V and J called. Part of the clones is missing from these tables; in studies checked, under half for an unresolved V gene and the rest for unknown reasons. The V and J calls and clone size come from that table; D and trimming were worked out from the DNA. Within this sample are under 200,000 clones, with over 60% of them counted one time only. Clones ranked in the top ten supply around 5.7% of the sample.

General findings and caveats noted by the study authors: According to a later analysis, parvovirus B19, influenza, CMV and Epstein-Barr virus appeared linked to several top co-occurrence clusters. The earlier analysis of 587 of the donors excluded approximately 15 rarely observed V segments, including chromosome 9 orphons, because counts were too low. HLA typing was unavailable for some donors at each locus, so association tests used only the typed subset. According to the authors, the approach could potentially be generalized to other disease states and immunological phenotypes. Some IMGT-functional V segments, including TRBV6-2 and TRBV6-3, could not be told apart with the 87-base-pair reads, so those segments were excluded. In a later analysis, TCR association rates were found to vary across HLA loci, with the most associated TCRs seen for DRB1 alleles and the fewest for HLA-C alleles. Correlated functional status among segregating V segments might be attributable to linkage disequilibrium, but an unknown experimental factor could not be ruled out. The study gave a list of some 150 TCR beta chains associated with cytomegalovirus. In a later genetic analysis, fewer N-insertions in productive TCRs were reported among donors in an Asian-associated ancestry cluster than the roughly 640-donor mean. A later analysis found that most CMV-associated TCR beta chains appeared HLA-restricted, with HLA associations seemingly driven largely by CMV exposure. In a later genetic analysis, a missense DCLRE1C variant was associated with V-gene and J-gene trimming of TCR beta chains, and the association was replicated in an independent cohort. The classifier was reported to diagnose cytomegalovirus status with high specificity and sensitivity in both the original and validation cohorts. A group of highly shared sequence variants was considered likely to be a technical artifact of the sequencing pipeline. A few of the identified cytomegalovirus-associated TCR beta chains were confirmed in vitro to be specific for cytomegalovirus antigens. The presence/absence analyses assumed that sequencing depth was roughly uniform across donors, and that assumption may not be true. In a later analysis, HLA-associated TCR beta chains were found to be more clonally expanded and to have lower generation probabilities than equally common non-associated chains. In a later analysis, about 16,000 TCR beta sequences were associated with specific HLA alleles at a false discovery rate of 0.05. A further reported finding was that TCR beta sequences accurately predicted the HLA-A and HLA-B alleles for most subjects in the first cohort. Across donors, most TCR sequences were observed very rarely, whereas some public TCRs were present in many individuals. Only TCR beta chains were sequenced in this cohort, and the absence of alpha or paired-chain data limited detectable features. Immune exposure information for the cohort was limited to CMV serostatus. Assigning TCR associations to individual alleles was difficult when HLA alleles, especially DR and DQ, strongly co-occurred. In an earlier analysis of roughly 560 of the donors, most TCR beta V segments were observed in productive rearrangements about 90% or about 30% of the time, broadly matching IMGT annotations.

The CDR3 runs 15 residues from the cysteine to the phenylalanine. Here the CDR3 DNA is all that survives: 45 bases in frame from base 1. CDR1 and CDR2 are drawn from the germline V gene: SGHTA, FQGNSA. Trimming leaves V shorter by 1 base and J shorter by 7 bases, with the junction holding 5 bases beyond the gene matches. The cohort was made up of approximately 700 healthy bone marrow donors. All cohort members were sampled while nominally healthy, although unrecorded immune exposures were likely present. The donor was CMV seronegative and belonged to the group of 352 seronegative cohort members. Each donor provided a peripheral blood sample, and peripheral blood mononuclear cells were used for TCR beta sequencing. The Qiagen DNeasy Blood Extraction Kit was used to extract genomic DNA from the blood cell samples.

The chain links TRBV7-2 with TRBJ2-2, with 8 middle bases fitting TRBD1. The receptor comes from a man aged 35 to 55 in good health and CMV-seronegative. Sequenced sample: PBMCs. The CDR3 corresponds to CASSLGDRRGGELFF. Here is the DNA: TGTGCCAGCAGCTTAGGGGACAGGAGGGGCGGGGAGCTGTTTTTT.